A selection of T cell receptor beta chains follows, all from one sample in a study of control samples from healthy donors and cancer patients. Produced via immunoSEQ multiplex PCR; TCRdb's table is partial and in-frame only. The table shows under 150,000 clones, with 89% occurring only once. Material for sequencing was blood. These receptors all come from a man between 25 and 39 years old in good health. Both conserved end residues are part of each CDR3. The D gene is left open where the match is weak. Rows give clone size only sometimes, using once, few, many, or a class for an expanded clone.

clone size	D gene	V gene	J gene	CDR3 length	CDR3 DNA	CDR3 protein
once	.	TRBV5-6	TRBJ1-2	13	TGTGCCAGCAGCCATGGACAGACCTATGGCTACACCTTC	CASSHGQTYGYTF
.	TRBD2	TRBV4-1	TRBJ2-5	14	TGCGCCAGCAGCCCTAGCGGACCTAAAGAGACCCAGTACTTC	CASSPSGPKETQYF
.	.	TRBV28	TRBJ2-7	13	TGTGCCAGCAGCGCACCAGTTTCGTTACGGCAGTACTTC	CASSAPVSLRQYF
.	TRBD2	TRBV19	TRBJ2-5	14	TGTGCCAGTAGTATAACTAGCGGGGGGGAGACCCAGTACTTC	CASSITSGGETQYF
.	.	TRBV9	TRBJ1-6	17	TGTGCCAGCAGCAAAGCCGGGGGGTCTCCCTATAATTCACCCCTCCACTTT	CASSKAGGSPYNSPLHF
.	.	TRBV6-6	TRBJ1-5	13	TGTGCCAGCAGTTACTCGACATTTCAGCCCCAGCATTTT	CASSYSTFQPQHF
once	.	TRBV2	TRBJ1-5	13	TGTGCCAGCAGTCGAAGTATCCTTCAGCCCCAGCATTTT	CASSRSILQPQHF
once	.	TRBV29-1	TRBJ2-3	13	TGCAGCGTTGAAATCGGGGGCACAGATACGCAGTATTTT	CSVEIGGTDTQYF
.	TRBD1	TRBV6-5	TRBJ2-7	15	TGTGCCAGCAGTTACCTTGGGACAGGGGCCTACGAGCAGTACTTC	CASSYLGTGAYEQYF
.	.	TRBV19	TRBJ2-1	13	TGTGCCAGTAGTATCGAGTCCGAGCTAGAGCAGTTCTTC	CASSIESELEQFF
.	TRBD2	TRBV11-3	TRBJ2-1	15	TGTGCCAGCAGCTTTAGCGGGGGTACCTACAATGAGCAGTTCTTC	CASSFSGGTYNEQFF
once	.	TRBV4-2	TRBJ1-5	16	TGTGCCAGCAGCCAAGTCGTCTCGGTTGGCAATCAGCCCCAGCATTTT	CASSQVVSVGNQPQHF
.	.	TRBV6-2/TRBV6-3	TRBJ2-7	13	TGTGCCAGCAGTTACCCGCAGGTTTACGAGCAGTACTTC	CASSYPQVYEQYF
once	.	TRBV29-1	TRBJ2-2	13	TGCAGCGGGGGACAAGCGAACACCGGGGAGCTGTTTTTT	CSGGQANTGELFF
.	.	TRBV3-1/TRBV3-2	TRBJ1-3	16	TGTGCCAGCAGCCCAAGGGACTCCTACTCTGGAAACACCATATATTTT	CASSPRDSYSGNTIYF
.	TRBD1	TRBV18	TRBJ1-1	17	TGTGCCAGCTCTCCCGGACAGGGGGCTGGCATGAACACTGAAGCTTTCTTT	CASSPGQGAGMNTEAFF
.	.	TRBV7-2	TRBJ2-3	15	TGTGCCAGCAGCCAAATTCGGCTCCAGGTGGATACGCAGTATTTT	CASSQIRLQVDTQYF
.	.	TRBV7-9	TRBJ2-3	15	TGTGCCAGCAGCCCCGGACGGATAAGCACAGATACGCAGTATTTT	CASSPGRISTDTQYF
.	TRBD2	TRBV18	TRBJ2-5	15	TGTGCCAGCTCACCGGGACTAGCGGGACAAGAGACCCAGTACTTC	CASSPGLAGQETQYF
.	.	TRBV5-5	TRBJ1-3	15	TGTGCCAGCAGCTTGGGCCGGGCAGTCGGAGACACCATATATTTT	CASSLGRAVGDTIYF